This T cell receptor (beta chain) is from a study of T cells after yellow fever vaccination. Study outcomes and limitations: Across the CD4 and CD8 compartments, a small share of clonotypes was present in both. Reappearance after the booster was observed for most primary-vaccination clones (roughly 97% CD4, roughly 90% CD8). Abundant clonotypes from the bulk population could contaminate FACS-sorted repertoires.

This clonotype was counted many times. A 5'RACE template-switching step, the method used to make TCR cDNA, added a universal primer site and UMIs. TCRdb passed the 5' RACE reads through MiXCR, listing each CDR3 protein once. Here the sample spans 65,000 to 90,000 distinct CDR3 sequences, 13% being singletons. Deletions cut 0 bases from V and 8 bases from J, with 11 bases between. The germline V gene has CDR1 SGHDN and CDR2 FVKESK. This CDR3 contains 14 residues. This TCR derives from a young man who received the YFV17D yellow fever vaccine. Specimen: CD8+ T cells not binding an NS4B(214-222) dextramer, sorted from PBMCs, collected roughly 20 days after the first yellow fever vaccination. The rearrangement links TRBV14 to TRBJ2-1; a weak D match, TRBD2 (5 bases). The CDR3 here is CASSQETSIDEQFF. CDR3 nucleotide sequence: TGTGCCAGCAGCCAAGAAACTAGTATCGATGAGCAGTTCTTC. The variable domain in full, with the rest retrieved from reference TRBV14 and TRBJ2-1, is EAGVTQFPSHSVIEKGQTVTLRCDPISGHDNLYWYRRVMGKEIKFLLHFVKESKQDESGMPNNRFLAERTGGTYSTLKVQPAELEDSGVYFCASSQETSIDEQFFGPGTRLTVL.